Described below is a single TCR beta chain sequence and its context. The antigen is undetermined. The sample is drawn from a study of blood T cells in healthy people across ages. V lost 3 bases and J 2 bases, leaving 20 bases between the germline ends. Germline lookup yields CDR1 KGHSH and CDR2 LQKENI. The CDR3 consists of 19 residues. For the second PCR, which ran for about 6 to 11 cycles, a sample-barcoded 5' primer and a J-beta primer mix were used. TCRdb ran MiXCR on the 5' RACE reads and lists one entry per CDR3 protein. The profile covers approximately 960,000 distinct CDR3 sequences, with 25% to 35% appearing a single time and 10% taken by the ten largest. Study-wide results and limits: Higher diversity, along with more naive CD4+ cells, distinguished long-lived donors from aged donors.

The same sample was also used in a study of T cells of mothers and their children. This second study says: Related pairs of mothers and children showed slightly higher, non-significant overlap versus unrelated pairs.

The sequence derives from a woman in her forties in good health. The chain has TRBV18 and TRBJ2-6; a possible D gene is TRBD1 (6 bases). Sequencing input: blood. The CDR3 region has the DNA TGTGCCAGCTCACCTACGACAGGCCCTGGGGGAACTGGGGCCAACGTCCTGACTTTC. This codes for CASSPTTGPGGTGANVLTF.